This TCR beta chain emerged from a study of blood T cell repertoires in COVID-19. As for the study in general: COVID-19 samples, acute and convalescent, were from the United States, Italy and Spain. T cells, B-cell-depleted T cells, or PBMCs supplied cDNA or gDNA.

TCRdb keeps only in-frame clones here, not all; method: immunoSEQ multiplex PCR. Here the sample spans about 220,000 clones, 80% to 90% being singletons. Trimming stripped 4 bases from V and 6 bases from J, with 10 bases between. The CDR3 runs 13 residues. Germline V CDR1 and CDR2: SGHRS, YFSETQ. The sample consisted of peripheral blood. This TCR was recovered from a man in his fifties who had recovered from COVID-19. This chain joins TRBV5-1 and TRBJ1-4; a weak D match, TRBD1 (5 bases). This CDR3 is CASSNGGDEKLFF. The CDR3 region has the DNA TGCGCCAGCAGCAACGGAGGGGATGAAAAACTGTTTTTT.